This TCR beta chain originates from a study of vaccination effects on CD4 cells after COVID-19. Study results and limitations: Researchers reported few convalescent patients and no early post-infection timepoints in the study.

CDR3 length equals 14 residues. The V gene's germline CDR1 is GTSNPN and CDR2 SVGIG (reference sequence). V lost 4 bases, J lost 5 bases, and 11 bases stayed unmatched. To note about this clone: The antigen is not known.

Sequencing used immunoSEQ multiplex PCR; TCRdb keeps in-frame clones, though not all of them. This table holds 25,000 to 40,000 clones, approximately 60% found once. Using viral peptide pools, the ViraFEST assay grew out antigen-specific CD4+ T cells prior to sequencing. Scientists isolated CD4+ T cells after a roughly nine-day culture period ended. The participants, recipients of two vaccine doses, got either BNT162b2 or mRNA-1273. The chain recombines TRBV30 with TRBJ2-7; 7 bases line up with TRBD1. The origin of this receptor is a human donor who received a COVID-19 vaccine. Sequenced here: CD4+ T cells from PBMCs cultured with SARS-CoV-2 spike peptides, sampled after COVID-19 vaccination. The CDR3 here is CAWNLQGMGHEQYF. Written as DNA, the CDR3 is TGTGCCTGGAACCTACAGGGGATGGGTCACGAGCAGTACTTC.